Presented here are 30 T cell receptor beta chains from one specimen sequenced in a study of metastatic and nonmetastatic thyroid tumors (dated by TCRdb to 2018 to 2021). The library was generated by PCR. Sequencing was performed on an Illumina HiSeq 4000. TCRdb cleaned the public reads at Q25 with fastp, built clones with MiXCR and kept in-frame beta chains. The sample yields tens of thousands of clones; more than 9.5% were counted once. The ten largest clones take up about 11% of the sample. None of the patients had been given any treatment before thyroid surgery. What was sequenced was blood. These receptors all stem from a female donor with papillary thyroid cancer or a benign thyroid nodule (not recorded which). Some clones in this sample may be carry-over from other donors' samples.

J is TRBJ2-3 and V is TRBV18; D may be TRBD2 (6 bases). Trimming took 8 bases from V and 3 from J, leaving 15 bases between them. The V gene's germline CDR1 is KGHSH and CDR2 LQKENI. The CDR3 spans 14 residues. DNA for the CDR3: TGTGCCAGCCCCCCTATGGGGAGGACAGATACGCAGTATTTT. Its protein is CASPPMGRTDTQYF.

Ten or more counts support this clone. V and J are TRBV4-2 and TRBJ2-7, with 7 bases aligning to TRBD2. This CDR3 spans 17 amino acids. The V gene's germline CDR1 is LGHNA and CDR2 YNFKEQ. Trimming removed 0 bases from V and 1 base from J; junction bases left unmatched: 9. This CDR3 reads CASSQDIDASGSYEQYF. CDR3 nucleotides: TGTGCCAGCAGCCAAGATATTGATGCTAGCGGTTCCTACGAGCAGTACTTC.

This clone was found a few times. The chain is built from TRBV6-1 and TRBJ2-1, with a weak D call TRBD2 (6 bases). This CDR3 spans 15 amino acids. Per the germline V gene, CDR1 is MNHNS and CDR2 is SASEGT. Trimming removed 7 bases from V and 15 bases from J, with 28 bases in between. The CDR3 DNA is TGTGCCAGCACCCCTTACTCGGGCGGGAATTGGATGCTGTTCTTC. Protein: CASTPYSGGNWMLFF.

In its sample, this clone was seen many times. Here the CDR3 reads CASTEGTSVYNEQFF. The CDR3 DNA sequence: TGTGCCAGCACGGAAGGGACTAGCGTGTACAATGAGCAGTTCTTC. The rearrangement links TRBV6-1 to TRBJ2-1, with TRBD2 identical over 10 bases. V lost 7 bases to trimming and J lost 4 bases; unmatched junction nucleotides: 7. In germline, CDR1 is MNHNS, CDR2 SASEGT. CDR3 length equals 15 residues.

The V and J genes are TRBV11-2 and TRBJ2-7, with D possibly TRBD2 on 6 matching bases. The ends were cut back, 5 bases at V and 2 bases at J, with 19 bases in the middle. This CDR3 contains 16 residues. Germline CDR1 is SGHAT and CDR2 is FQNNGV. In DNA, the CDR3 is TGTGCCAGCAGCCCCCGGAGTAGCGGTTCGGCCTACGAGCAGTACTTC. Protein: CASSPRSSGSAYEQYF.

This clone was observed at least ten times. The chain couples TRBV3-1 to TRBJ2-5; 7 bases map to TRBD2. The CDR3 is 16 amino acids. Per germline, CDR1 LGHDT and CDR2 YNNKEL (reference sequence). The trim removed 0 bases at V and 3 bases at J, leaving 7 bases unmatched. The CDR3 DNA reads TGTGCCAGCAGCCAAGATCGGACGCTAGCGGAAGAGACCCAGTACTTC. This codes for CASSQDRTLAEETQYF.

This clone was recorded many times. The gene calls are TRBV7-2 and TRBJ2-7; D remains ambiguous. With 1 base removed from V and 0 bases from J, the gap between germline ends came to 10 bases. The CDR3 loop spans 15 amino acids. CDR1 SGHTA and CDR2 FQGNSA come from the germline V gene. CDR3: CASSLGLGRSYEQYF. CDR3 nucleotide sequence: TGTGCCAGCAGCTTAGGCCTGGGCCGCTCCTACGAGCAGTACTTC.

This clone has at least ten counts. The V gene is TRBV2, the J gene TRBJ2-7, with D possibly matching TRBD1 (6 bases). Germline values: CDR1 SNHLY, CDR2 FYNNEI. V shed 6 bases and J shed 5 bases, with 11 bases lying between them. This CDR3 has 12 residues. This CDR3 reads CASSGDRNEQYF. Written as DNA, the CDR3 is TGTGCCAGCAGCGGAGACAGGAACGAGCAGTACTTC.

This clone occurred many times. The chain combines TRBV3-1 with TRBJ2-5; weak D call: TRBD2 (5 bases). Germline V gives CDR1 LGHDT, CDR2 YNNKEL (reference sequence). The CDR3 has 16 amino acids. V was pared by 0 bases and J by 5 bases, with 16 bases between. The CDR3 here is CASSQDSGLAWETQYF. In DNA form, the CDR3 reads TGTGCCAGCAGCCAAGATTCCGGGCTAGCATGGGAGACCCAGTACTTC.

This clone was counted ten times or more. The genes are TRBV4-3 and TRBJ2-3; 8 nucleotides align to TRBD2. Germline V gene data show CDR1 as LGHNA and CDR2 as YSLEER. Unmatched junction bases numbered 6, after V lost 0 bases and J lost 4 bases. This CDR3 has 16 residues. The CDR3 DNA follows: TGCGCCAGCAGCCAAGATAGTAGCGGGACATCAGATACGCAGTATTTT. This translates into CASSQDSSGTSDTQYF.

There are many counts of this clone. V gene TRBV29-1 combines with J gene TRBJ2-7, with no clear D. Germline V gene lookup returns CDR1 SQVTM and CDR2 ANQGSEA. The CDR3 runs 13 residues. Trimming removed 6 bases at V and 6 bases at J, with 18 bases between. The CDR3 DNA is TGCAGCGTAGCACCCGGGTCCCCCGCCGAGCAGTACTTC. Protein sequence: CSVAPGSPAEQYF.

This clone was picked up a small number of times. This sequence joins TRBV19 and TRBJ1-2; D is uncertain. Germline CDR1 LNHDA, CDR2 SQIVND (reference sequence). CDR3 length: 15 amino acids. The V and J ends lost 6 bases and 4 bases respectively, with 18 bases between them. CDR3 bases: TGTGCCAGTAGCCCCACCGGGATGAGGTTCTATGGCTACACCTTC. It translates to CASSPTGMRFYGYTF.

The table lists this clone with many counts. This chain's CDR3 is CSARVTSTDTQYF. In DNA form, the CDR3 reads TGCAGTGCTAGAGTGACTAGCACAGATACGCAGTATTTT. The rearrangement links TRBV20-1 to TRBJ2-3; D unresolved. The germline CDR1 and CDR2 sequences are DFQATT and SNEGSKA (reference sequence). V was clipped by 1 base and J by 0 bases, with 5 bases between them. This CDR3 has 13 amino acids.

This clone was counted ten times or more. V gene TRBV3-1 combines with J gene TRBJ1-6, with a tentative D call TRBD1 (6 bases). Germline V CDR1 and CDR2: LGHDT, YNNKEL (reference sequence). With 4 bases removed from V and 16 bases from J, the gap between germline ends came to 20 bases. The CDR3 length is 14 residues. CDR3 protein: CASSPGQTRGALHF. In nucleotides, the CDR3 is TGTGCCAGCAGCCCGGGCCAAACCAGGGGAGCGCTCCACTTT.

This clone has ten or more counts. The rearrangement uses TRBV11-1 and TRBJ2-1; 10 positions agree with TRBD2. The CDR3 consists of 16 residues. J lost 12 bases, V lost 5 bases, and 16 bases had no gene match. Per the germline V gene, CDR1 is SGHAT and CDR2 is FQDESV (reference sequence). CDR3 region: CASSLPLAGGGGGQFF. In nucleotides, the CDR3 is TGTGCCAGCAGCCTCCCATTAGCGGGAGGAGGTGGTGGGCAGTTCTTC.

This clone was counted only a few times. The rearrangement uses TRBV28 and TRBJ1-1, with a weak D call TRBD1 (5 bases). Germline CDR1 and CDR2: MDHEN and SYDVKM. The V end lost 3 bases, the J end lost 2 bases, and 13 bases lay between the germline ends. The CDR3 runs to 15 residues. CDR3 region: CASSFGGTINTEAFF. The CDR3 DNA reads TGTGCCAGCAGTTTCGGGGGGACTATTAACACTGAAGCTTTCTTT.

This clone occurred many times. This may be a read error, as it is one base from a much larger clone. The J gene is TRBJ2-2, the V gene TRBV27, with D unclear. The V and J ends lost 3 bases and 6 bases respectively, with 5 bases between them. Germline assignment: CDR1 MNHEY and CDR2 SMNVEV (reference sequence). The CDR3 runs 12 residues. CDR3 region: CASSFSSGELFF. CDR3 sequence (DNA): TGTGCCAGCAGTTTTTCGTCCGGGGAGCTGTTTTTT.

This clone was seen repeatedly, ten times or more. Here the CDR3 reads CASSPGQGEQYF. The CDR3 DNA sequence: TGTGCCAGCTCACCCGGACAGGGCGAGCAGTACTTC. V usage is TRBV18 and J usage is TRBJ2-7; TRBD1 matches 8 bases. The V gene's germline CDR1 is KGHSH and CDR2 LQKENI. The CDR3 covers 12 residues. J gave up 6 bases and V 3 bases, and 1 base lay outside the gene matches.

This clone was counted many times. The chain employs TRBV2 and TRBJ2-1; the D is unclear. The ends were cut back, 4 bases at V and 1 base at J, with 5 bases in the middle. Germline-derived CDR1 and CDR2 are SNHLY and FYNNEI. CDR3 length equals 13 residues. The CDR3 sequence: CASSAESYNEQFF. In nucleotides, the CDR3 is TGTGCCAGCAGTGCCGAGTCCTACAATGAGCAGTTCTTC.

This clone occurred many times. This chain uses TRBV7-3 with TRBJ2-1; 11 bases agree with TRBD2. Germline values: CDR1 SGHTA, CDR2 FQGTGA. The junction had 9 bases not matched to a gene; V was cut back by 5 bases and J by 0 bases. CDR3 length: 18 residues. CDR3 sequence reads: CASSQTSGTLSSYNEQFF. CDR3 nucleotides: TGTGCCAGCAGCCAGACTAGCGGGACGCTGAGCTCCTACAATGAGCAGTTCTTC.

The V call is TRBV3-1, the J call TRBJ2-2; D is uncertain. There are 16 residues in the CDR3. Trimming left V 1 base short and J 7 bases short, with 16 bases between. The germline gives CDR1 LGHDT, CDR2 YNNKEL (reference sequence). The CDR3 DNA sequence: TGTGCCAGCAGCCAAGTGTTGGCTTCTCCGGTCGGGGAGCTGTTTTTT. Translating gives CASSQVLASPVGELFF. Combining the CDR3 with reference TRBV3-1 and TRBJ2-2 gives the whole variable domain DTAVSQTPKYLVTQMGNDKSIKCEQNLGHDTMYWYKQDSKKFLKIMFSYNNKELIINETVPNRFSPKSPDKAHLNLHINSLELGDSAVYFCASSQVLASPVGELFFGEGSRLTVL.

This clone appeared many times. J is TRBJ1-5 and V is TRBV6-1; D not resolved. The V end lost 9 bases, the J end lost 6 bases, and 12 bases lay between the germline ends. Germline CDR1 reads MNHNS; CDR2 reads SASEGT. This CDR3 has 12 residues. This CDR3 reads CASGPFGQPQHF. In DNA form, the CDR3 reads TGTGCCAGTGGGCCGTTCGGTCAGCCCCAGCATTTT.

The CDR3 reads CASAAETRYGYTF. The CDR3 DNA follows: TGTGCCAGCGCGGCAGAAACTCGATATGGCTACACCTTC. The chain uses TRBV6-2 or TRBV6-3 and TRBJ1-2; D is unclear. The germline V gene encodes CDR1 MNHEY and CDR2 SVGEGT. Deletions cut 8 bases from V and 5 bases from J, with 15 bases between. CDR3 length: 13 amino acids.

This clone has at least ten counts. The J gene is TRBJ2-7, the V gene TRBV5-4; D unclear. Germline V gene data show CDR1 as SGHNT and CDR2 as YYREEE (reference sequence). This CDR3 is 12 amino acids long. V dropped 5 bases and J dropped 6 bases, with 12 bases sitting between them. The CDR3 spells CASRTETSEQYF. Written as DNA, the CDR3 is TGTGCCAGCAGGACTGAGACCTCCGAGCAGTACTTC. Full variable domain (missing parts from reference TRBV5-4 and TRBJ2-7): ETGVTQSPTHLIKTRGQQVTLRCSSQSGHNTVSWYQQALGQGPQFIFQYYREEENGRGNFPPRFSGLQFPNYSSELNVNALELDDSALYLCASRTETSEQYFGPGTRLTVT.

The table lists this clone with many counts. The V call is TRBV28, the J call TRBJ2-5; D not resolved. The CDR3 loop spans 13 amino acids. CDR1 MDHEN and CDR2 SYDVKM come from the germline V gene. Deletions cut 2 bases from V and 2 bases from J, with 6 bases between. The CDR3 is CASSLIQQETQYF. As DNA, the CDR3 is TGTGCCAGCAGTTTAATCCAGCAAGAGACCCAGTACTTC.

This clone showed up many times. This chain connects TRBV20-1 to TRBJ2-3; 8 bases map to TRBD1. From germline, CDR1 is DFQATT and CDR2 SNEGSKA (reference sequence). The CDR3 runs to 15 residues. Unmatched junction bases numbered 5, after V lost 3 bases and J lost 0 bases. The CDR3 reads CSASRGQASTDTQYF. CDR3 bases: TGCAGTGCTAGTCGGGGACAGGCTAGCACAGATACGCAGTATTTT.

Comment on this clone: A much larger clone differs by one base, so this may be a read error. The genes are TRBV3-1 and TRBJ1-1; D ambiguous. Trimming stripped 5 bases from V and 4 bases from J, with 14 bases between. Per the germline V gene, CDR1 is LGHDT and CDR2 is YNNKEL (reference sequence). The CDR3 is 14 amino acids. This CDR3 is CASSWQAASTEAFF. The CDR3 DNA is TGTGCCAGCAGCTGGCAGGCGGCTAGCACTGAAGCTTTCTTT.

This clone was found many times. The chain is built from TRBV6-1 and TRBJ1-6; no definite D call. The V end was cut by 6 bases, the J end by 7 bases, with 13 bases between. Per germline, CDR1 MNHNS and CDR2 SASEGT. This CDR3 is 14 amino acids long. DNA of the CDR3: TGTGCCAGCAGACCGGTGGGGTTGAATTCACCCCTCCACTTT. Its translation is CASRPVGLNSPLHF.

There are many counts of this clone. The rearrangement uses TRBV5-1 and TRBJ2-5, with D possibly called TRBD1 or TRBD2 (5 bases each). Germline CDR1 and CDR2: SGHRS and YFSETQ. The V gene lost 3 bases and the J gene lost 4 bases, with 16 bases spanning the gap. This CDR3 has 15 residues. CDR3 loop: CASSWGFRSRETQYF. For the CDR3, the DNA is TGCGCCAGCAGCTGGGGGTTTAGAAGTAGAGAGACCCAGTACTTC.

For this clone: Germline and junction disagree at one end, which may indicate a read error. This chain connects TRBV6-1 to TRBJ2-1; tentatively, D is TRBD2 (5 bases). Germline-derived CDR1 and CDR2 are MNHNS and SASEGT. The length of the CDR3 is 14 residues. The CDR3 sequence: CAISGTGCFNEQFF. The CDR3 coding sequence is TGTGCCATCAGTGGAACGGGATGCTTCAATGAGCAGTTCTTC.